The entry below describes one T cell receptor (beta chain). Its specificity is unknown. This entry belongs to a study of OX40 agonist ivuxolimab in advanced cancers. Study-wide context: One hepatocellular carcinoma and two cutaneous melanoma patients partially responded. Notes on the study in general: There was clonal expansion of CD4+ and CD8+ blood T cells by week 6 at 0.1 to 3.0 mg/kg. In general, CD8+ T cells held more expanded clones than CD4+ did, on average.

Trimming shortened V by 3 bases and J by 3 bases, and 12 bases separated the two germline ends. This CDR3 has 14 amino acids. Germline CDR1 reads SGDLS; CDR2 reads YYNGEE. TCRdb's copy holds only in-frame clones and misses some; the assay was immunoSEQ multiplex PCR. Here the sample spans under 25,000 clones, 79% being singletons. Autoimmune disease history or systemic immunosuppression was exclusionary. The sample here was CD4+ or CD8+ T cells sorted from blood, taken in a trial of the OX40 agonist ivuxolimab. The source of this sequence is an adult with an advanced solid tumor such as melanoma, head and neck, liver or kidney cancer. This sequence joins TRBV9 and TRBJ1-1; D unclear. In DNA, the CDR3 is TGTGCCAGCAGCGATACATGGGCCTACACTGAAGCTTTCTTT. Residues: CASSDTWAYTEAFF.